Sequencing of this T cell receptor (beta chain) was carried out in a study of shared clonotypes between healthy human individuals. The assay was immunoSEQ multiplex PCR, and TCRdb's table has in-frame clones only and misses some. The table has 850,000 to 1,200,000 clones, roughly 80% seen once. CDR3 size: 13 residues. CDR1 is LNHNV and CDR2 is YYDKDF in the germline V gene (reference sequence). Between the trimmed V and J ends, which lost 5 bases and 5 bases, there was a span of 9 bases. Overall study results and limits: Naive CD4 clonotype sharing across four donors was roughly 5%.

Points on this clone: Its matching antigen is unknown.

The chain couples TRBV15 to TRBJ1-4; the D is unclear. This clonotype was obtained from a man younger than 30 in good health. The material sequenced was memory CD4+ T cells sorted from blood. Subset denoted: CD45RA-negative fraction. CDR3 nucleotides: TGTGCCACCAGCCCCCGTAAGAATGAAAAACTGTTTTTT. It encodes CATSPRKNEKLFF.